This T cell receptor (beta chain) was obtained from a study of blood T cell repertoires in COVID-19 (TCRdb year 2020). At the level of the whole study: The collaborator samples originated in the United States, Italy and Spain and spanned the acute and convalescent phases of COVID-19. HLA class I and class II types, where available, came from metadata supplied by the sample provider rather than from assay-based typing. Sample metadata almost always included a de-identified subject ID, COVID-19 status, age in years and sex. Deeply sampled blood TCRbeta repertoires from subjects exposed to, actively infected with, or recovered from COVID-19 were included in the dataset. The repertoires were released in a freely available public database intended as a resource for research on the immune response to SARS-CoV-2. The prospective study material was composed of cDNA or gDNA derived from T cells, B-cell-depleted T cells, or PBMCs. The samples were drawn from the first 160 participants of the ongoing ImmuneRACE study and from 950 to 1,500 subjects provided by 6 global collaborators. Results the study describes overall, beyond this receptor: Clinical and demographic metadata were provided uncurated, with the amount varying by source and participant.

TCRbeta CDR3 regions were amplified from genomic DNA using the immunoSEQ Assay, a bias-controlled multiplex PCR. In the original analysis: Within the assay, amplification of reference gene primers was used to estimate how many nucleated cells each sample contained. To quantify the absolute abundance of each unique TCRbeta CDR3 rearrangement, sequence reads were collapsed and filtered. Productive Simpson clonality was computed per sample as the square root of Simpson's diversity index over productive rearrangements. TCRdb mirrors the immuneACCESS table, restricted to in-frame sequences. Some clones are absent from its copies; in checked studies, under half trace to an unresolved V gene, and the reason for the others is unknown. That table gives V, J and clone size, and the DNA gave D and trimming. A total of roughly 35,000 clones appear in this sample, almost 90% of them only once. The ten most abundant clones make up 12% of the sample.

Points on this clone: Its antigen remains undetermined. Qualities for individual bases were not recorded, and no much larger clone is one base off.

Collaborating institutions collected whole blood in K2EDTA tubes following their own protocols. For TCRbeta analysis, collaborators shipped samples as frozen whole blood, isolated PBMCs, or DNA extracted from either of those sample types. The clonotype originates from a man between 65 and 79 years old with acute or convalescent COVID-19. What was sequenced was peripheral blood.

The sequenced DNA: TGTGCCAGCAGCGACCGGACAGGGTACAATGAGCAGTTCTTC. Translated, this gives CASSDRTGYNEQFF. The receptor chain draws on TRBV11-1 and TRBJ2-1; 8 bases in the junction line up with TRBD1. The germline V gene encodes CDR1 SGHAT and CDR2 FQDESV (reference sequence). The CDR3 holds 14 amino acids from the cysteine to the phenylalanine. Of the read, only the CDR3 DNA is kept; its 42 bases are in frame from base 1. Compared with germline, V lacks 5 bases and J lacks 4 bases; bases without a gene match: 4. With the rest looked up from the reference TRBV11-1 and TRBJ2-1 genes rather than sequenced, the full variable domain is EAEVAQSPRYKITEKSQAVAFWCDPISGHATLYWYRQILGQGPELLVQFQDESVVDDSQLPKDRFSAERLKGVDSTLKIQPAELGDSAMYLCASSDRTGYNEQFFGPGTRLTVL.